This T cell receptor (beta chain) was profiled in a study of blood T cell repertoires in COVID-19. Study as a whole: Samples representing acute and convalescent COVID-19 were sourced from the United States, Italy and Spain. PBMCs, B-cell-depleted T cells, or T cells provided the cDNA or gDNA that made up the material.

Looked up from germline, CDR1 is SGHNT and CDR2 is YENEEA. The CDR3 has 14 residues. V lost 5 bases, J lost 9 bases, and 12 bases stayed unmatched. TCRdb's copy holds only in-frame clones and misses some; the assay was immunoSEQ multiplex PCR. The sample shows under 75,000 clones, around 83% of them seen only once. Source material: peripheral blood. This chain uses TRBV11-3 with TRBJ2-7; TRBD2 aligns across 8 bases. The sequence derives from a human donor in a cohort sampled during active COVID-19. CDR3 sequence reads: CASSARHGLAAQYF. The DNA of the CDR3 is TGTGCCAGCAGCGCCCGCCACGGACTAGCAGCGCAGTACTTC.